This TCR beta chain was recovered during a study of blood T cell repertoires in COVID-19. The table came from immunoSEQ multiplex PCR; TCRdb's copy has only in-frame clones and leaves some out. This repertoire shows 150,000 or so clones, over 75% found once; its top ten account for roughly 8%. V gave up 7 bases and J gave up 9 bases; unmatched junction bases: 9. The CDR3 consists of 12 residues. Germline lookup yields CDR1 GTSNPN and CDR2 SVGIG (reference sequence). The TCR comes from a woman in her sixties or seventies with COVID-19, enrolled during active disease. V gene TRBV30 combines with J gene TRBJ2-1, with 7 bases lining up with TRBD1. Sequenced sample: peripheral blood. The CDR3 reads CASRQGRGEQFF. The CDR3 nucleotides are TGTGCCTCGCGACAGGGAAGGGGTGAGCAGTTCTTC.